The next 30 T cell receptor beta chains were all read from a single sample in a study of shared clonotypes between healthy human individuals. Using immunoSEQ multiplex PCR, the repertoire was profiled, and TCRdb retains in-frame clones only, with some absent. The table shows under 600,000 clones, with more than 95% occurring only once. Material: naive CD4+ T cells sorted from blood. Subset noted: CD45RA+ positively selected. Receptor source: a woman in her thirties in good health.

CDR3 coding DNA: TGTGCCATCAGTGAGACAGTGAACACTGAAGCTTTCTTT. Its protein is CAISETVNTEAFF. This chain connects TRBV10-3 to TRBJ1-1; D remains ambiguous. V lost 2 bases, J lost 0 bases, and 4 bases lay in between. Germline assignment: CDR1 ENHRY and CDR2 SYGVKD. The CDR3 has 13 amino acids.

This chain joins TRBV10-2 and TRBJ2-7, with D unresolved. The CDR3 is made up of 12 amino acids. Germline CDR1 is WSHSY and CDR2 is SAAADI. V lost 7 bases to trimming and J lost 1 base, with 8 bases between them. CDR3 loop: CASMKQSYEQYF. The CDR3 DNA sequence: TGCGCCAGCATGAAACAGTCCTACGAGCAGTACTTC.

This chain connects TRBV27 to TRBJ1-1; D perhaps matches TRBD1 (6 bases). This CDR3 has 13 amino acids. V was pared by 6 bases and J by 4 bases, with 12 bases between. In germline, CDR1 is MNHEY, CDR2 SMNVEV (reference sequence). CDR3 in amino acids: CASRQTGTTEAFF. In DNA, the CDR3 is TGTGCCAGCAGGCAAACAGGGACCACTGAAGCTTTCTTT.

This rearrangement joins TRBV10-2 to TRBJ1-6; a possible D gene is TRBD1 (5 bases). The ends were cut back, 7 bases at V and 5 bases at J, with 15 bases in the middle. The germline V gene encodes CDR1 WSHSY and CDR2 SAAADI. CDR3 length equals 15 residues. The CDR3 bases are TGCGCCAGCACCGACAGAACAGTACATAATTCACCCCTCCACTTT. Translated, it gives CASTDRTVHNSPLHF.

The CDR3 nucleotides are TGTGCCAGCAGCTTAGCGTTGGACAGACAAGAGACCCAGTACTTC. Its translation is CASSLALDRQETQYF. The chain is built from TRBV7-6 and TRBJ2-5; D may be TRBD1 (6 bases). Germline V CDR1 and CDR2: SGHVS, FNYEAQ. The CDR3 is 15 amino acids. V lost 0 bases, J lost 2 bases, and 10 bases lay in between.

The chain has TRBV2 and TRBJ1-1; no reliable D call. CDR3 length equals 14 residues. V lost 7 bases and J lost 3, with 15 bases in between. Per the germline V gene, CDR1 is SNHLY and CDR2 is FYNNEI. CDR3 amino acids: CASTDLTLDTEAFF. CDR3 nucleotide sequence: TGTGCCAGCACCGACCTCACCTTGGACACTGAAGCTTTCTTT.

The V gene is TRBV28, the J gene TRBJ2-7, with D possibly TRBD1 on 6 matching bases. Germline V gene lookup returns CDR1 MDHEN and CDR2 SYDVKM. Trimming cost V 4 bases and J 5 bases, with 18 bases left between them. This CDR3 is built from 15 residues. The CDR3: CASSSPGEGVDEQYF. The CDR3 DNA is TGTGCCAGCAGTTCGCCAGGGGAAGGGGTCGACGAGCAGTACTTC.

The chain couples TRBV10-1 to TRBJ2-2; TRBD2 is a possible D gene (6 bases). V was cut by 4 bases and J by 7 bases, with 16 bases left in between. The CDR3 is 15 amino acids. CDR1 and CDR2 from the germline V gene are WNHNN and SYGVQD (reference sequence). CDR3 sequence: CASSVGGRSGGELFF. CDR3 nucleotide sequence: TGCGCCAGCAGTGTAGGAGGGAGGAGTGGCGGGGAGCTGTTTTTT.

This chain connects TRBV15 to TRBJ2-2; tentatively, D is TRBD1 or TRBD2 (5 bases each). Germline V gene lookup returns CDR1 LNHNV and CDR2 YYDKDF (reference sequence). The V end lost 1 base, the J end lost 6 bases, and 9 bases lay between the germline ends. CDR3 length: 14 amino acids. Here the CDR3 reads CATSRGQGAGELFF. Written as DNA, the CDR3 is TGTGCCACCAGCAGAGGGCAGGGAGCCGGGGAGCTGTTTTTT.

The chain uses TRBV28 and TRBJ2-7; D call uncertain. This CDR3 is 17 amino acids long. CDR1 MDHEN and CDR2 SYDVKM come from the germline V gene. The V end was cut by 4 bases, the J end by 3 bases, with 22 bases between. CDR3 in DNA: TGTGCCAGCAGTTCCAGAAAAGGAAAGGGATGGTTCTACGAGCAGTACTTC. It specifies CASSSRKGKGWFYEQYF.

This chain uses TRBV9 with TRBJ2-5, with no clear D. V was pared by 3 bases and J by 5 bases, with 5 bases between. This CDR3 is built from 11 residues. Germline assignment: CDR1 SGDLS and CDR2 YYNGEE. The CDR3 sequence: CASSGAETQYF. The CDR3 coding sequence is TGTGCCAGCAGCGGTGCGGAGACCCAGTACTTC.

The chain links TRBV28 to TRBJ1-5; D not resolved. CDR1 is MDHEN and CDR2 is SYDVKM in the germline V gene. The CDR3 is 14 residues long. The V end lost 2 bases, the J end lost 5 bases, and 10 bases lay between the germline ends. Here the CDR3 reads CASSLPAVHQPQHF. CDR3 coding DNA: TGTGCCAGCAGTTTACCTGCAGTCCATCAGCCCCAGCATTTT.

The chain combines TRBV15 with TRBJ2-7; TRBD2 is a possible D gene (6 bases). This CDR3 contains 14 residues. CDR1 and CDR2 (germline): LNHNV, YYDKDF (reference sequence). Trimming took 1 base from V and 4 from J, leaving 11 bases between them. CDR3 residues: CATSRAGLPYEQYF. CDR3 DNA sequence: TGTGCCACCAGCAGAGCGGGACTTCCATACGAGCAGTACTTC.

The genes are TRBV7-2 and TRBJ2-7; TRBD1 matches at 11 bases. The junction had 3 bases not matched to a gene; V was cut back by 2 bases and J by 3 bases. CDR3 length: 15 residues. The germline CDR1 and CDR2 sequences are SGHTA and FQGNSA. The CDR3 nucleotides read TGTGCCAGCAGCTTATCCGGGACAGGGGGCTACGAGCAGTACTTC. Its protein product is CASSLSGTGGYEQYF.

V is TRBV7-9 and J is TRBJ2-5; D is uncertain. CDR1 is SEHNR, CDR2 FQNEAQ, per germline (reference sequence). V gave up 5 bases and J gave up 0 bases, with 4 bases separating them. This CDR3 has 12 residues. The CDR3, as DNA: TGTGCCAGCAGCAGTAACCAAGAGACCCAGTACTTC. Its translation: CASSSNQETQYF.

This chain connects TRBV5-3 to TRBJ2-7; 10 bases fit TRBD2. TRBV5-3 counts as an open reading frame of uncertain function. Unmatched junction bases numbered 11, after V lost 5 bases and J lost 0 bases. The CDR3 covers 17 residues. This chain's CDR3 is CARRQKLGTSVSYEQYF. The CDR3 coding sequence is TGTGCCAGAAGGCAAAAACTCGGGACTAGCGTCTCCTACGAGCAGTACTTC.

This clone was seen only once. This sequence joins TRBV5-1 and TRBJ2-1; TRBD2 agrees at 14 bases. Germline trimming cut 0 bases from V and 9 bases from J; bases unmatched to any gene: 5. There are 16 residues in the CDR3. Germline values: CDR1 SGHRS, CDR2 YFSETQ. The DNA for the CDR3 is TGCGCCAGCAGCTTGGGGGGACTAGCGGGAGCAGGTGAGCAGTTCTTC. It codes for CASSLGGLAGAGEQFF. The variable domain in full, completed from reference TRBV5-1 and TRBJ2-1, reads KAGVTQTPRYLIKTRGQQVTLSCSPISGHRSVSWYQQTPGQGLQFLFEYFSETQRNKGNFPGRFSGRQFSNSRSEMNVSTLELGDSALYLCASSLGGLAGAGEQFFGPGTRLTVL.

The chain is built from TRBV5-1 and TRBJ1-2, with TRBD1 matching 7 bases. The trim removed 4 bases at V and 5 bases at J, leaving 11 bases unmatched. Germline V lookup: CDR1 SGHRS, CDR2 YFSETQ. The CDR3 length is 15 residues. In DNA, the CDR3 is TGCGCCAGCAGCCCGAACGAGGGGGCGCGGTATGGCTACACCTTC. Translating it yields CASSPNEGARYGYTF.

CDR3 DNA: TGTGCCAGCAGCGTAGGTAATATTCCCCGGACAGGGGTCTTTAGGGGGGCCAACGTCCTGACTTTC. This encodes CASSVGNIPRTGVFRGANVLTF. The gene calls are TRBV9 and TRBJ2-6, with 9 bases identical to TRBD1. V gave up 0 bases and J gave up 4 bases; unmatched junction bases: 20. This CDR3 comprises 22 residues. CDR1 and CDR2 from the germline V gene are SGDLS and YYNGEE.

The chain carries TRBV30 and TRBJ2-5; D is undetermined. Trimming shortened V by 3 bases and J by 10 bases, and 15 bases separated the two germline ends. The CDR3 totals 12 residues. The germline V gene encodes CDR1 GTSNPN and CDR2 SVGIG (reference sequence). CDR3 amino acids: CAWRQTFDIQYF. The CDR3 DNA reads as TGTGCCTGGAGGCAGACCTTTGATATCCAGTACTTC.

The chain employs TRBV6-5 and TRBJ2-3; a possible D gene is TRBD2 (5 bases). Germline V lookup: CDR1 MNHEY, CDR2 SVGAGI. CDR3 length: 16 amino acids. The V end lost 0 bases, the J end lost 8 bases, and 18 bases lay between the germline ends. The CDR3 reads CASSYSSPDSLLTQYF. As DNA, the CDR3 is TGTGCCAGCAGTTACTCGTCCCCGGACTCTCTTCTTACGCAGTATTTT.

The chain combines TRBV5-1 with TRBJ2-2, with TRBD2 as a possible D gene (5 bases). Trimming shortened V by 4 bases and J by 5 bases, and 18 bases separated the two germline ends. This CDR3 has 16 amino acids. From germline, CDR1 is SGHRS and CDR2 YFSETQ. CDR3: CASSLARAPGTGELFF. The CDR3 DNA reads TGCGCCAGCAGCCTGGCCCGGGCCCCGGGGACCGGGGAGCTGTTTTTT.

The CDR3 protein is CASSLSSGPYEQYF. In DNA form, the CDR3 reads TGCGCCAGCAGCTTGTCTAGCGGCCCCTACGAGCAGTACTTC. The chain joins TRBV5-1 to TRBJ2-7; the match to TRBD2 covers 7 bases. Germline values: CDR1 SGHRS, CDR2 YFSETQ. J lost 2 bases, V lost 1 base, and 3 bases had no gene match. CDR3 length: 14 residues.

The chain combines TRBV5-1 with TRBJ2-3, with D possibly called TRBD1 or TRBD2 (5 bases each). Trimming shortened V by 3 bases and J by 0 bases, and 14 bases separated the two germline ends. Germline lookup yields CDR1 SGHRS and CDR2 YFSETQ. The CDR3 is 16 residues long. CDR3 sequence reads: CASSWVIGDSTDTQYF. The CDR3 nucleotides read TGCGCCAGCAGCTGGGTCATCGGGGACAGCACAGATACGCAGTATTTT.

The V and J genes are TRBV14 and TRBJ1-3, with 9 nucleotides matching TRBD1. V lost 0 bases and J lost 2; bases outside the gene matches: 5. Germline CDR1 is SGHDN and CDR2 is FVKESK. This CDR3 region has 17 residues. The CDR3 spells CASSQDRGTGTGNTIYF. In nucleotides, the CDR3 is TGTGCCAGCAGCCAAGATCGCGGGACAGGGACTGGAAACACCATATATTTT.

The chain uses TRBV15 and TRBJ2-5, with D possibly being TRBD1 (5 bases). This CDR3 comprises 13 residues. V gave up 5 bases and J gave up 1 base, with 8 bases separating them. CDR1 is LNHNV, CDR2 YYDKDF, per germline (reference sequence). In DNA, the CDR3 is TGTGCCACCAGCCGACAGTTCCAAGAGACCCAGTACTTC. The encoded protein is CATSRQFQETQYF.

CDR3 protein: CASSESTNEQFF. CDR3 DNA: TGCGCCAGCAGTGAGTCGACAAATGAGCAGTTCTTC. V usage is TRBV10-1 and J usage is TRBJ2-1; no reliable D call. Germline lookup yields CDR1 WNHNN and CDR2 SYGVQD (reference sequence). Trimming shortened V by 0 bases and J by 7 bases, and 4 bases separated the two germline ends. CDR3 size: 12 residues.

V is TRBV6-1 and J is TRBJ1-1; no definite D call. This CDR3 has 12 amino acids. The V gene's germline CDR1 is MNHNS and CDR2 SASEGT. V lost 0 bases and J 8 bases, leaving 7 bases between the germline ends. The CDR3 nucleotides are TGTGCCAGCAGTGAAGCCTCAAGAGAAGCTTTCTTT. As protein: CASSEASREAFF.

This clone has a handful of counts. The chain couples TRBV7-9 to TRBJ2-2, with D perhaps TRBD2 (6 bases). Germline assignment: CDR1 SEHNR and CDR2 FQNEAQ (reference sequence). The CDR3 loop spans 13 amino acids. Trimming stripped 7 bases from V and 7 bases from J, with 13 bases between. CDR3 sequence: CASIAGFGGELFF. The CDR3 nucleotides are TGTGCCAGCATCGCGGGGTTCGGCGGGGAGCTGTTTTTT.

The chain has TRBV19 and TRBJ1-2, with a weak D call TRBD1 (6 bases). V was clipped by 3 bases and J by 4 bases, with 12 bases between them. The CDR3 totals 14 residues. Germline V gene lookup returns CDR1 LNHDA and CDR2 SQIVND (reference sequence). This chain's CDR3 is CASSMGPGAYGYTF. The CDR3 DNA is TGTGCCAGTAGTATGGGTCCAGGGGCCTATGGCTACACCTTC.